This TCR beta chain derives from a study of vaccination effects on CD4 cells after COVID-19. Across the study: Each participant was administered two doses of either the BNT162b2 or the mRNA-1273 vaccine. Sampling occurred 16 days and one week pre-vaccination in a couple of convalescent patients.

About this clone: Its specificity is unknown.

Antigen-specific CD4+ T cells were expanded (with viral peptide pools) by the ViraFEST assay ahead of sequencing. Investigators separated out CD4+ T cells once 9 to 11 days of culture had passed. The person had a PCR-confirmed SARS-CoV-2 infection during March to December 2020. Roughly 1.9 million PBMC per well received 10 IU/ml IL-2 and approximately 9.2 ug/ml peptides in culture. V shed 4 bases and J shed 6 bases, with 8 bases lying between them. Germline V gene data show CDR1 as MNHEY and CDR2 as SVGAGI. The CDR3 is made up of 12 amino acids. Profiled with immunoSEQ multiplex PCR; TCRdb holds only in-frame clones, not every one. This table has 55,000 or so clones, 75% to 85% appearing once.

This specimen was CD4+ T cells from PBMCs cultured with HIV peptides, taken before COVID-19 vaccination. The subset here: HIV-1 Nef peptide pool negative control/reference culture. The rearrangement joins TRBV6-5 to TRBJ2-3; TRBD1 or TRBD2 may be the D gene (5 bases each). The clonotype was recovered from a human donor who had a prior SARS-CoV-2 infection. DNA for the CDR3: TGTGCCAGCAGTTCCTGGGGGGATACGCAGTATTTT. Translating gives CASSSWGDTQYF.